This T cell receptor (beta chain) was documented in a study of a mutant IDH1 vaccine in newly diagnosed glioma. Study-level information: Vaccination started 4-6 weeks after radiotherapy alone, or with temozolomide cycles.

Generated by immunoSEQ multiplex PCR, the TCRdb table keeps only in-frame clones and is missing some. The data contain around 53,000 clones, approximately 79% of them singletons. Looked up from germline, CDR1 is SGHVS and CDR2 is FNYEAQ. V shed 3 bases and J 5 bases; nucleotides not matched to a gene: 1. The CDR3 consists of 14 residues. As for time point: week 35, safety follow-up. With topical imiquimod, each dose of the vaccine consisted of 300 ug of mutant IDH1 20-mer peptide. Every donor had a new WHO grade 3 or 4 astrocytoma that was IDH1-mutant, with loss of nuclear ATRX. Concerning this clone: Its antigen is currently unknown.

The sample was PBMCs, taken from a glioma patient whose treatment included an IDH1 peptide vaccine. The receptor's source is a man between 35 and 55 years old with glioma. V gene TRBV7-6 combines with J gene TRBJ2-3, with 11 bases identical to TRBD2. CDR3 residues: CASSFTSGGDTQYF. CDR3 coding DNA: TGTGCCAGCAGCTTTACTAGCGGGGGAGATACGCAGTATTTT.